This entry features one TCR beta chain sequence. The investigators reverse transcribed all of the isolated RNA, so they sequenced expressed TCRB transcripts. Profiling relied on immunoSEQ multiplex PCR, and the TCRdb table lists in-frame clones only, not all of them. The sample lists more than 150,000 clones, around 10% occurring once. The CDR3 spans 13 residues. V was cut by 7 bases and J by 1 base, with 10 bases left in between. In germline, CDR1 is ENHRY, CDR2 SYGVKD. This sample was taken from a study of beta chain features in type 1 diabetes. Sample: central memory CD4+ T cells from blood. The source is a man aged 18 to 30 in good health. This sequence joins TRBV10-3 and TRBJ1-1; D unresolved. The CDR3 loop reads CAIKGVKNTEAFF. The CDR3 DNA sequence: TGTGCCATCAAGGGTGTTAAGAACACTGAAGCTTTCTTT.